Listed below are T cell receptor beta chains from one sample, sequenced in a study of blood T cells in healthy people across ages. TCRdb reprocessed the 5' RACE reads with MiXCR, giving one entry per CDR3 protein. Of some 1,000,000 distinct CDR3 sequences detected, approximately 25% appear once; the ten largest clones hold 0.75%. This sample also appeared in a second study, on T cells of mothers and their children.

Sample: blood. These TCRs come from a girl aged 2-15 years in good health. Each CDR3 is given with its conserved first and last residue. The D gene is left open where the match is weak. The size field is filled for only some rows; it gives once, few, many or a size class.

j_call d_call v_call clone_size cdr3_aa cdr3_nt
TRBJ1-4 . TRBV5-8 . CASSPRDLRKFNEKLFF TGTGCCAGCAGTCCGAGGGACCTCCGCAAGTTCAATGAAAAACTGTTTTTT
TRBJ2-5 TRBD1 TRBV7-9 many CASSPGTGQETQYF TGTGCCAGCAGCCCCGGGACAGGTCAAGAGACCCAGTACTTC
TRBJ2-7 . TRBV20-1 few CSAIEVGEQYF TGCAGTGCTATCGAGGTGGGCGAGCAGTACTTC
TRBJ2-7 . TRBV28 . CASGGAGYEQYF TGTGCCAGCGGAGGGGCGGGTTACGAGCAGTACTTC
TRBJ2-7 TRBD1 TRBV7-3 many CASSPQGGFTEQYF TGTGCCAGCAGCCCACAGGGGGGTTTTACCGAGCAGTACTTC
TRBJ2-7 TRBD2 TRBV7-3 few CASSLRTSGGTSDEQYF TGTGCCAGCAGTCTCCGGACTAGCGGGGGTACTTCCGACGAGCAGTACTTC
TRBJ2-2 . TRBV5-5 . CASRNWDDTGELFF TGTGCCAGCAGGAATTGGGACGACACCGGGGAGCTGTTTTTT
TRBJ2-7 TRBD2 TRBV6-6 . CASIAGGSEQYF TGTGCCAGCATCGCGGGGGGGTCCGAGCAGTACTTC
TRBJ2-1 . TRBV6-1 . CASSENSLGLGKDEQFF TGTGCCAGCAGTGAAAACTCCCTCGGACTGGGAAAGGATGAGCAGTTCTTC
TRBJ2-5 . TRBV2 . CASSGGNVAGETQYF TGTGCCAGCAGTGGGGGTAACGTGGCTGGCGAGACCCAGTACTTC
TRBJ2-5 TRBD2 TRBV12-3/TRBV12-4 few CACSLAEETQYF TGTGCCTGCAGCCTAGCGGAAGAGACCCAGTACTTC
TRBJ2-7 . TRBV7-2 few CASSLSLSSLNYEQYF TGTGCCAGCAGCTTAAGTCTATCTAGCTTGAACTACGAGCAGTACTTC
TRBJ2-7 TRBD2 TRBV10-2 few CASRATTSGEQYF TGCGCCAGCAGAGCCACAACTAGCGGCGAGCAGTACTTC
TRBJ2-2 . TRBV29-1 few CSAIPGHMGTGGLFF TGCAGCGCTATCCCGGGACATATGGGGACCGGGGGGCTGTTTTTT
TRBJ1-1 TRBD1 TRBV29-1 . CSARTGGNTEAFF TGCAGCGCCCGGACAGGGGGTAACACTGAAGCTTTCTTT
TRBJ2-5 . TRBV29-1 few CSVPHLGRQETQYF TGCAGCGTTCCACACTTAGGGCGCCAAGAGACCCAGTACTTC
TRBJ2-2 . TRBV7-8 few CASSLLDAGTGELFF TGTGCCAGCAGCTTGCTGGACGCGGGCACCGGGGAGCTGTTTTTT
TRBJ1-2 . TRBV20-1 . CSARGWGNYGYTF TGCAGTGCTAGAGGATGGGGAAACTATGGCTACACCTTC
TRBJ2-7 . TRBV4-2 . CASSQVNAYEQYF TGTGCCAGCAGCCAAGTTAACGCCTACGAGCAGTACTTC
TRBJ1-1 . TRBV6-5 many CASARDSMYTEAFF TGTGCCAGCGCCCGGGACTCTATGTACACTGAAGCTTTCTTT
TRBJ2-1 . TRBV20-1 few CSAPSRVNEQFF TGCAGTGCCCCCTCGCGGGTCAATGAGCAGTTCTTC
TRBJ2-7 . TRBV20-1 . CSARDPQGLTYEQYF TGCAGTGCTAGAGATCCCCAGGGATTGACCTACGAGCAGTACTTC
TRBJ2-5 TRBD1 TRBV29-1 few CSAEDRWGKTQYF TGCAGCGCTGAGGACAGGTGGGGAAAGACCCAGTACTTC
TRBJ1-6 . TRBV27 few CASSSQTSSYNSPLHF TGTGCCAGCAGTTCCCAAACGAGCTCCTATAATTCACCCCTCCACTTT
TRBJ2-5 . TRBV29-1 few CSVVRKKETQYF TGCAGCGTTGTCCGAAAGAAAGAGACCCAGTACTTC
TRBJ2-5 . TRBV7-2 . CASKNPGQETQYF TGTGCCAGCAAAAATCCCGGCCAAGAGACCCAGTACTTC
TRBJ1-2 . TRBV5-5 few CASSLDSGYGYTF TGTGCCAGCAGCCTGGACAGTGGCTATGGCTACACCTTC
TRBJ2-3 . TRBV10-3 few CAISPGFTDTQYF TGTGCCATCAGCCCAGGGTTCACAGATACGCAGTATTTT
TRBJ1-1 . TRBV7-2 few CASSLSVDMNTEAFF TGTGCCAGCAGTCTCTCAGTAGATATGAACACTGAAGCTTTCTTT
TRBJ1-1 . TRBV25-1 . CASTGRGFTEAFF TGTGCCAGCACGGGCAGGGGTTTCACTGAAGCTTTCTTT
TRBJ1-5 TRBD1 TRBV4-1 . CASSQLPGQGNQPQHF TGCGCCAGCAGCCAGCTCCCGGGACAGGGGAATCAGCCCCAGCATTTT
TRBJ2-1 . TRBV19 . CASTERPGSYNEQFF TGTGCCAGTACTGAGCGTCCAGGCTCCTACAATGAGCAGTTCTTC
TRBJ2-7 TRBD2 TRBV7-2 . CASTLLAGEVGEQYF TGTGCCAGCACCCTCCTCGCGGGAGAAGTAGGCGAGCAGTACTTC
TRBJ1-2 TRBD1 TRBV27 few CASSWGQGLSGYTF TGTGCCAGCAGTTGGGGACAGGGTCTATCTGGCTACACCTTC
TRBJ2-3 . TRBV7-8 . CASRRGTTDTQYF TGTGCCAGCAGACGTGGGACCACAGATACGCAGTATTTT
TRBJ2-4 . TRBV5-1 . CASSLAVGNIQYF TGCGCCAGCAGCTTGGCTGTGGGAAACATTCAGTACTTC
TRBJ2-1 TRBD2 TRBV4-3 few CASSQVPGLAGNEQFF TGCGCCAGCAGCCAAGTGCCCGGACTAGCGGGCAATGAGCAGTTCTTC
TRBJ1-4 . TRBV10-3 few CAISERATNEKLFF TGTGCCATCAGTGAAAGGGCAACTAATGAAAAACTGTTTTTT
TRBJ2-1 . TRBV6-2/TRBV6-3 few CASGVAWSSYNEQFF TGTGCCAGCGGGGTAGCGTGGAGCTCCTACAATGAGCAGTTCTTC
TRBJ2-7 . TRBV18 . CASSSGRVNEQYF TGTGCCAGCTCATCTGGCAGGGTCAACGAGCAGTACTTC
TRBJ1-4 TRBD1 TRBV29-1 . CSVGTGDEKLFF TGCAGCGTGGGGACAGGGGATGAAAAACTGTTTTTT
TRBJ2-3 . TRBV20-1 . CSAIRGTLTSTDTQYF TGCAGTGCTATTCGGGGTACCCTGACTAGCACAGATACGCAGTATTTT
TRBJ2-4 . TRBV28 . CASSFLGTKNIQYF TGTGCCAGCAGTTTCCTCGGGACCAAAAACATTCAGTACTTC
TRBJ1-1 . TRBV7-9 . CASSSPLGVNTEAFF TGTGCCAGCAGCTCGCCGCTCGGAGTGAACACTGAAGCTTTCTTT
TRBJ2-3 . TRBV6-6 . CASSYLRVGGTDTQYF TGTGCCAGCAGTTACCTAAGAGTGGGTGGAACAGATACGCAGTATTTT
TRBJ2-3 . TRBV12-3/TRBV12-4 . CASSPGHRGYGTDTQYF TGTGCCAGCAGCCCCGGCCACCGTGGATATGGCACAGATACGCAGTATTTT
TRBJ2-5 TRBD2 TRBV9 few CASSDSGGAQETQYF TGTGCCAGCAGCGATAGCGGGGGGGCACAGGAGACCCAGTACTTC
TRBJ2-7 . TRBV14 few CASSPFPGTAHFEQYF TGTGCCAGCAGCCCCTTCCCCGGGACCGCCCATTTCGAGCAGTACTTC
TRBJ2-1 TRBD2 TRBV12-3/TRBV12-4 . CASSLSLAGFIYNEQFF TGTGCCAGCAGTTTAAGTCTAGCGGGATTCATCTACAATGAGCAGTTCTTC
TRBJ2-4 . TRBV7-9 . CASSPLAQGFENIQYF TGTGCCAGCAGCCCCCTGGCCCAGGGGTTTGAAAACATTCAGTACTTC
TRBJ1-2 . TRBV25-1 . CASSEKRRDHYGYTF TGTGCCAGCAGTGAAAAAAGGAGGGATCACTATGGCTACACCTTC
TRBJ1-6 TRBD1 TRBV4-1 . CASSQVGQGASDNSPLHF TGCGCCAGCAGCCAAGTGGGCCAGGGGGCTTCAGATAATTCACCCCTCCACTTT
TRBJ2-4 . TRBV5-1 . CASSQGFIQYF TGCGCCAGCAGCCAGGGATTCATTCAGTACTTC
TRBJ2-7 . TRBV15 . CATSREQFSSYEQYF TGTGCCACCAGCAGAGAACAGTTTAGCTCCTACGAGCAGTACTTC